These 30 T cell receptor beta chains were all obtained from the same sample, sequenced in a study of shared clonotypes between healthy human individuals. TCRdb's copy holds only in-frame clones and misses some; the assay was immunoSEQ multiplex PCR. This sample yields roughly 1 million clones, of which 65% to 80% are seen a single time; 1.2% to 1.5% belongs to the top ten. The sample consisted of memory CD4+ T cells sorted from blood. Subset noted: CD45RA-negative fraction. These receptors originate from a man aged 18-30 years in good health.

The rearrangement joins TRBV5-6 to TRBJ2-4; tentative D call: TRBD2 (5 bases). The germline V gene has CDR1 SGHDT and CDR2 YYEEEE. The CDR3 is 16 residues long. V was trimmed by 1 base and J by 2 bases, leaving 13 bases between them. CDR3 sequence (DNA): TGTGCCAGCAGCTTGCGGGGTCTTGAGTCCAAAAACATTCAGTACTTC. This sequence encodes CASSLRGLESKNIQYF.

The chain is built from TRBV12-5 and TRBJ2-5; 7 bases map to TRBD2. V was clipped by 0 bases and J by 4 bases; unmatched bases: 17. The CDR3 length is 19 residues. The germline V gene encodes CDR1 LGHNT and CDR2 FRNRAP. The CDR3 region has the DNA TGTGCTAGTGGTTTGGTAACGGTCCGGGTGGGCGGGAGTCGAGAGACCCAGTACTTC. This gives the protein CASGLVTVRVGGSRETQYF.

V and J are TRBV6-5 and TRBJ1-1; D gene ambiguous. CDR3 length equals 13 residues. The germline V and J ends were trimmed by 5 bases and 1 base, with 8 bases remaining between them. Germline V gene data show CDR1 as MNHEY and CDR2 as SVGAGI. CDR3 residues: CASSMRENTEAFF. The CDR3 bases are TGTGCCAGCAGTATGAGGGAGAACACTGAAGCTTTCTTT.

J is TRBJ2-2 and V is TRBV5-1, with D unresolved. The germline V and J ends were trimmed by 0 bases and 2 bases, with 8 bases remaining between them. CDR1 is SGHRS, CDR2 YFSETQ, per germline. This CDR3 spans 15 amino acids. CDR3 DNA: TGCGCCAGCAGCTTGGCTAATTTCAACACCGGGGAGCTGTTTTTT. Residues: CASSLANFNTGELFF.

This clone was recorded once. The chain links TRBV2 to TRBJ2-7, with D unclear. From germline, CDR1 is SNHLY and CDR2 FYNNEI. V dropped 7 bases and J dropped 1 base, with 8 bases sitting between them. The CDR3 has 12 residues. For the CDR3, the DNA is TGTGCCAGCAACCCGGAGTCCTACGAGCAGTACTTC. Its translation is CASNPESYEQYF. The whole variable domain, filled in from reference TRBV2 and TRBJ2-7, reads EPEVTQTPSHQVTQMGQEVILRCVPISNHLYFYWYRQILGQKVEFLVSFYNNEISEKSEIFDDQFSVERPDGSNFTLKIRSTKLEDSAMYFCASNPESYEQYFGPGTRLTVT.

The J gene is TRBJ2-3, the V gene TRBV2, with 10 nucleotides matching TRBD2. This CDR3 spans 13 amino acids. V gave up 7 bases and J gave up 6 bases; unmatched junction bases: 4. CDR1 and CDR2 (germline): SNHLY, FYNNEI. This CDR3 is CASKIAGGDTQYF. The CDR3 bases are TGTGCCAGCAAGATAGCGGGAGGTGATACGCAGTATTTT.

DNA for the CDR3: TGTGCCATCAGTGAGTCTCGGGCAGGGGTAGAGCAGTACTTC. Amino acid sequence: CAISESRAGVEQYF. The chain uses TRBV10-3 and TRBJ2-7; TRBD1 is a possible D gene (6 bases). V lost 0 bases, J lost 7 bases, and 13 bases lay in between. From germline, CDR1 is ENHRY and CDR2 SYGVKD. The CDR3 has 14 residues.

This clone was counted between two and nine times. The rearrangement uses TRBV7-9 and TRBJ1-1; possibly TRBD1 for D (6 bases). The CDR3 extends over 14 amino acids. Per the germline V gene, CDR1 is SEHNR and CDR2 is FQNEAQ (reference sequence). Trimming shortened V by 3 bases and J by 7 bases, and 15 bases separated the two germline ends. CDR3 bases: TGTGCCAGCAGCTTTCCTACCGCGACAGGTGAAGCTTTCTTT. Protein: CASSFPTATGEAFF.

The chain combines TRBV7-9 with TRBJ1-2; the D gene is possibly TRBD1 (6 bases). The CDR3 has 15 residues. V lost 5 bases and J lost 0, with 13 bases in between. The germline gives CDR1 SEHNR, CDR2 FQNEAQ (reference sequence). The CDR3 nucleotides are TGTGCCAGCAGCGTTTCAGGGGTGCCTAACTATGGCTACACCTTC. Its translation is CASSVSGVPNYGYTF. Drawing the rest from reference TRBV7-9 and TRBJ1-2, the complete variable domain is DTGVSQNPRHKITKRGQNVTFRCDPISEHNRLYWYRQTLGQGPEFLTYFQNEAQLEKSRLLSDRFSAERPKGSFSTLEIQRTEQGDSAMYLCASSVSGVPNYGYTFGSGTRLTVV.

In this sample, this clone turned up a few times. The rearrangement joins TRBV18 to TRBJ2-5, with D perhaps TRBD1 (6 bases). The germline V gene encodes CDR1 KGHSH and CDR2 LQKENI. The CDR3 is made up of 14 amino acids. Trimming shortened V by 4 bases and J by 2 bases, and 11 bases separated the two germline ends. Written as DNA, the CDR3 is TGTGCCAGCTCACTCCAGGGGCCACAAGAGACCCAGTACTTC. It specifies CASSLQGPQETQYF. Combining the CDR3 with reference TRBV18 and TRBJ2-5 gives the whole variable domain NAGVMQNPRHLVRRRGQEARLRCSPMKGHSHVYWYRQLPEEGLKFMVYLQKENIIDESGMPKERFSAEFPKEGPSILRIQQVVRGDSAAYFCASSLQGPQETQYFGPGTRLLVL.

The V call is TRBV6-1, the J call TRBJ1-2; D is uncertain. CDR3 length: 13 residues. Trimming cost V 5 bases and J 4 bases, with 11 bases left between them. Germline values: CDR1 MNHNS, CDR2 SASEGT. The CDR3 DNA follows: TGTGCCAGCAGTACTGGACTTTCCTATGGCTACACCTTC. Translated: CASSTGLSYGYTF.

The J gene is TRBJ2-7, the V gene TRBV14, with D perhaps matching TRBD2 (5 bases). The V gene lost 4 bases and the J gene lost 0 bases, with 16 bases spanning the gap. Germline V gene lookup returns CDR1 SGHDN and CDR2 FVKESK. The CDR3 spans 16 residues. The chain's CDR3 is CASSRGLAPYSYEQYF. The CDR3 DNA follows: TGTGCCAGCAGCCGAGGACTGGCTCCTTACTCCTACGAGCAGTACTTC.

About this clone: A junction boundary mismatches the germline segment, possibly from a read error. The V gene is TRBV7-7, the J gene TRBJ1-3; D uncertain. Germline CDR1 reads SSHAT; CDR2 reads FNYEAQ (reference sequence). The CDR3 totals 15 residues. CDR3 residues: CASSLALGKGNTIYF. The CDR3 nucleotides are TGTGCTAGCAGCTTGGCACTTGGGAAGGGAAACACCATATATTTT. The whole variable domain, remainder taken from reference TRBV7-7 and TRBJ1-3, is GAGVSQSPRYKVTKRGQDVTLRCDPISSHATLYWYQQALGQGPEFLTYFNYEAQPDKSGLPSDRFSAERPEGSISTLTIQRTEQRDSAMYRCASSLALGKGNTIYFGEGSWLTVV.

The CDR3 spells CASSAGTSGRTDTQYF. DNA of the CDR3: TGTGCCAGCAGTGCGGGGACTAGCGGGAGGACAGATACGCAGTATTTT. The chain is built from TRBV25-1 and TRBJ2-3, with 15 bases lining up with TRBD2. Germline loops: CDR1 MGHDK, CDR2 SYGVNS. The length of the CDR3 is 16 residues. V lost 4 bases, J lost 3 bases, and 2 bases stayed unmatched.

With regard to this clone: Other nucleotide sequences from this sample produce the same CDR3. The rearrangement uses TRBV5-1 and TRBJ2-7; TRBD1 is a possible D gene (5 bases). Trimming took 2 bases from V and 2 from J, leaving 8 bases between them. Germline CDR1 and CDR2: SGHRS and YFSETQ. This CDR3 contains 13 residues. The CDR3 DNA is TGCGCCAGCAGCTTAGGCAGGGCCTACGAGCAGTACTTC. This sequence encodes CASSLGRAYEQYF.

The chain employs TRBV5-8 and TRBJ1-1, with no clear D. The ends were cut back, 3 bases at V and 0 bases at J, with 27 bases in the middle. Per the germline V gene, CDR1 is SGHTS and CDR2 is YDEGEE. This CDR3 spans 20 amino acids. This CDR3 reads CASSSNLWTALNSMNTEAFF. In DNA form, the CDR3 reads TGTGCCAGCAGCTCGAACCTCTGGACCGCTCTTAATTCCATGAACACTGAAGCTTTCTTT. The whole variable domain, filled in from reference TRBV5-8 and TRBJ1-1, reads EAGVTQSPTHLIKTRGQQATLRCSPISGHTSVYWYQQALGLGLQFLLWYDEGEERNRGNFPPRFSGRQFPNYSSELNVNALELEDSALYLCASSSNLWTALNSMNTEAFFGQGTRLTVV.

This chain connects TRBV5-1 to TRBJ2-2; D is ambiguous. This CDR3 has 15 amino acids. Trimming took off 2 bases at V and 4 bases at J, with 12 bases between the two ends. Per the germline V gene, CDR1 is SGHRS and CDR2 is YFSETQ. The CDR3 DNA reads TGCGCCAGCAGCTTCAGTTCAACTCCCACCGGGGAGCTGTTTTTT. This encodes CASSFSSTPTGELFF.

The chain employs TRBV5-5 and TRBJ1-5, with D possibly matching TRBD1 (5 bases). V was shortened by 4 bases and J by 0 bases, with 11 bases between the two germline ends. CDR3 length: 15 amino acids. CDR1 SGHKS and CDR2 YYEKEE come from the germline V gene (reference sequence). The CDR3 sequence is CASSPGTVSNQPQHF. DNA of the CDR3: TGTGCCAGCAGCCCCGGGACGGTTAGCAATCAGCCCCAGCATTTT.

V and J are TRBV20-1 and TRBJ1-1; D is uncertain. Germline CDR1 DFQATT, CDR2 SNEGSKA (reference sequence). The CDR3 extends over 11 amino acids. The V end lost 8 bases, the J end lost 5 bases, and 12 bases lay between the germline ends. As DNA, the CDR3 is TGCAGTTCTCAGCCCCGGACTGAAGCTTTCTTT. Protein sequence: CSSQPRTEAFF.

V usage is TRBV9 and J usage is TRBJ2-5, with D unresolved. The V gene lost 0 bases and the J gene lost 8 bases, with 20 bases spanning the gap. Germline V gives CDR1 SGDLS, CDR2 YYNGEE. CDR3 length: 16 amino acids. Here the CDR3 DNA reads TGTGCCAGCAGCGTAGGAACGGGCGAGGTGTGGGGAACCCAGTACTTC. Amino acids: CASSVGTGEVWGTQYF.

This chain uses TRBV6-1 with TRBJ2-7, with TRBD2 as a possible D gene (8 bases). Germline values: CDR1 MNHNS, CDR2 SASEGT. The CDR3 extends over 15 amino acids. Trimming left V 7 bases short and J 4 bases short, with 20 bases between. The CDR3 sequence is CASTREGAADYEQYF. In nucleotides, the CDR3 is TGTGCCAGCACCCGGGAGGGGGCGGCCGATTACGAGCAGTACTTC.

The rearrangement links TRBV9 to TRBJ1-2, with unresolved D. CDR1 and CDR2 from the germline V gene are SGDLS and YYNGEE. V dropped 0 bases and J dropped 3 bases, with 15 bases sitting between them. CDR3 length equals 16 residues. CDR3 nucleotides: TGTGCCAGCAGCGTAGGAAACCCCGGGTCCTACTATGGCTACACCTTC. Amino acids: CASSVGNPGSYYGYTF.

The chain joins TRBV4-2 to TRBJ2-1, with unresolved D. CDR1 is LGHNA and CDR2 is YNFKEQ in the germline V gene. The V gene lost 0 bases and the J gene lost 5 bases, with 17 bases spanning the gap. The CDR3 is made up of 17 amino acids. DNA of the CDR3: TGTGCCAGCAGCCAAGATCGGCCGGGCTGGGGAAACAATGAGCAGTTCTTC. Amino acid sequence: CASSQDRPGWGNNEQFF.

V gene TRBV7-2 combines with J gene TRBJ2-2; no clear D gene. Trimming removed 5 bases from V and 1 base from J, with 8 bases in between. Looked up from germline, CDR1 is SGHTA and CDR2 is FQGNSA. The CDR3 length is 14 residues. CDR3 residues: CASSGYKNTGELFF. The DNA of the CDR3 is TGTGCCAGCAGCGGGTACAAGAACACCGGGGAGCTGTTTTTT. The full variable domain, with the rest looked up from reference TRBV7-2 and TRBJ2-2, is GAGVSQSPSNKVTEKGKDVELRCDPISGHTALYWYRQSLGQGLEFLIYFQGNSAPDKSGLPSDRFSAERTGGSVSTLTIQRTQQEDSAVYLCASSGYKNTGELFFGEGSRLTVL.

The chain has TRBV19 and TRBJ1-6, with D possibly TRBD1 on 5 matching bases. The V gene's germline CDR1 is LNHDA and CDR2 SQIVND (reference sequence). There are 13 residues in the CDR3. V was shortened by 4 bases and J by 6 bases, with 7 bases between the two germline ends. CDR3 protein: CASSRQLNSPLHF. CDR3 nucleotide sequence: TGTGCCAGTAGTAGACAGCTTAATTCACCCCTCCACTTT.

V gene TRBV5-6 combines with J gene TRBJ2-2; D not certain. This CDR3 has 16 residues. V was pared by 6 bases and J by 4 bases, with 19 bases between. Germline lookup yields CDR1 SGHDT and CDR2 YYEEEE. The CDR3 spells CASNPQRAKGTGELFF. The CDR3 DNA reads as TGTGCCAGCAACCCTCAGAGAGCCAAGGGCACCGGGGAGCTGTTTTTT. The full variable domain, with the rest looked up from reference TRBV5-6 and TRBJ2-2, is DAGVTQSPTHLIKTRGQQVTLRCSPKSGHDTVSWYQQALGQGPQFIFQYYEEEERQRGNFPDRFSGHQFPNYSSELNVNALLLGDSALYLCASNPQRAKGTGELFFGEGSRLTVL.

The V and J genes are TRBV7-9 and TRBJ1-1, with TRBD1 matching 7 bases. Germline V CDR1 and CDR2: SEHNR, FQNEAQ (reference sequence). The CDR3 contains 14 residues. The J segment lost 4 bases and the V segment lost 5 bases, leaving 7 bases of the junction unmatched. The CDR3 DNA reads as TGTGCCAGCAGCCTAGGGGGCAAGGGCACTGAAGCTTTCTTT. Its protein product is CASSLGGKGTEAFF.

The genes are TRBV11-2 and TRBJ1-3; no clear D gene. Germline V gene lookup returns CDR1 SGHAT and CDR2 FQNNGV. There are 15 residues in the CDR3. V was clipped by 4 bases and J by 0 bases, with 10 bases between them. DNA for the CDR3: TGTGCCAGCAGCTCGGGGAGGAGCTCTGGAAACACCATATATTTT. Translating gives CASSSGRSSGNTIYF.

CDR3 in amino acids: CASSGGQGRNTIYF. DNA for the CDR3: TGTGCCAGCAGTGGAGGGCAGGGAAGAAACACCATATATTTT. The chain couples TRBV2 to TRBJ1-3; weak D call: TRBD1 (5 bases). CDR1 is SNHLY, CDR2 FYNNEI, per germline. This CDR3 spans 14 amino acids. Trimming removed 4 bases at V and 5 bases at J, with 12 bases between.

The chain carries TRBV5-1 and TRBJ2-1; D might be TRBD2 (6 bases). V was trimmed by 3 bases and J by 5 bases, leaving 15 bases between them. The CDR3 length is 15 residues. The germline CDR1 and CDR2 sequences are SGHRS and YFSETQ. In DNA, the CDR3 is TGCGCCAGCAGCTCGGAGGGCGGGACCAACAATGAGCAGTTCTTC. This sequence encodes CASSSEGGTNNEQFF.